Described below is a single T cell receptor beta chain sequence and its context. Its antigen is unknown. This sample was taken from a study of T cell responses to AZD1222 COVID-19 vaccine. Study-level points and caveats: Along spike, vaccine-associated CD4 TCRs were found throughout, with dominance at 160-218 and 743-854.

This table comes from immunoSEQ multiplex PCR, and its TCRdb copy is limited to in-frame clones, with some not included. The table lists around 100,000 clones, roughly 90% of them singletons. There are 15 residues in the CDR3. The V gene's germline CDR1 is SEHNR and CDR2 FQNEAQ (reference sequence). V lost 8 bases and J lost 3; bases outside the gene matches: 7. This chain uses TRBV7-9 with TRBJ2-3, with 11 bases identical to TRBD1. The source was peripheral blood, collected on day 0 of AZD1222 vaccination. This clonotype was obtained from an adult in good health. CDR3 in DNA: TGTGCCAGCCCGACGGGACAGGGGGGTACAGATACGCAGTATTTT. It translates to CASPTGQGGTDTQYF.